The next 9 T cell receptor beta chains were all read from a single sample in a study of early T cells in non-severe SARS-CoV-2 infection. Using its own MiXCR run on the 5' RACE reads, TCRdb lists one record per CDR3 protein. This table holds fewer than 95,000 distinct CDR3 sequences, roughly 15% found once. Material: whole blood, obtained at baseline. The receptor source for this set is an adult who was a healthcare worker with PCR-confirmed SARS-CoV-2 infection or an uninfected control (not recorded which).

CDR3 region: CASSPPTTGGYGYTF. The DNA of the CDR3 is TGTGCCAGCAGTCCTCCTACCACAGGGGGCTATGGCTACACCTTC. The chain couples TRBV28 to TRBJ1-2, with 8 bases identical to TRBD1. Per germline, CDR1 MDHEN and CDR2 SYDVKM. The ends lost 5 bases at V and 4 bases at J; junction bases unmatched: 9. The CDR3 runs to 15 residues.

This sequence joins TRBV4-3 and TRBJ2-2; the match to TRBD1 covers 7 bases. Per germline, CDR1 LGHNA and CDR2 YSLEER. This CDR3 region has 15 residues. V shed 1 base, J shed 6 bases, and the junction held 5 bases outside the gene matches. CDR3 nucleotides: TGCGCCAGCAGCCAAGCGGAAGGACAGGCCGGGGAGCTGTTTTTT. This translates into CASSQAEGQAGELFF.

This clonotype has more than one count but fewer than ten. The CDR3 here is CASSQDGPSSYNEQFF. CDR3 bases: TGTGCCAGCAGCCAAGACGGACCAAGCTCCTACAATGAGCAGTTCTTC. The chain employs TRBV3-1 and TRBJ2-1; no firm D call. CDR1 is LGHDT, CDR2 YNNKEL, per germline (reference sequence). With 0 bases removed from V and 0 bases from J, the gap between germline ends came to 9 bases. The CDR3 has 16 residues.

The chain links TRBV28 to TRBJ2-1; D possibly matches TRBD1 or TRBD2 (5 bases each). V was trimmed by 4 bases and J by 7 bases, leaving 20 bases between them. Germline CDR1 and CDR2: MDHEN and SYDVKM. The CDR3 is 16 amino acids. The CDR3 bases are TGTGCCAGCAGTTCGACCGGGACCAAAGAGGAAAATGAGCAGTTCTTC. Amino acids: CASSSTGTKEENEQFF.

CDR3 loop: CASSPNLGHEKSYTF. The CDR3 bases are TGTGCCAGCAGTCCCAACCTGGGACACGAGAAGAGCTACACCTTC. The rearrangement links TRBV12-3 or TRBV12-4 to TRBJ1-2; maybe TRBD1 (6 bases). CDR3 length: 15 amino acids. With 5 bases removed from V and 9 bases from J, the gap between germline ends came to 22 bases.

The CDR3 is CASSFSGRFVEQYF. The CDR3 region has the DNA TGTGCCAGCAGCTTCTCCGGGAGGTTTGTCGAGCAGTACTTC. J is TRBJ2-7 and V is TRBV6-5, with TRBD2 matching 7 bases. CDR3 length equals 14 residues. The germline V gene encodes CDR1 MNHEY and CDR2 SVGAGI. Unmatched junction bases numbered 11, after V lost 6 bases and J lost 6 bases.

This sequence joins TRBV7-2 and TRBJ2-7; D is unclear. Germline V gene lookup returns CDR1 SGHTA and CDR2 FQGNSA. The ends were cut back, 0 bases at V and 2 bases at J, with 5 bases in the middle. There are 13 residues in the CDR3. DNA of the CDR3: TGTGCCAGCAGCTTAGCCAGCGCCTACGAGCAGTACTTC. This gives the protein CASSLASAYEQYF.

The CDR3 is CASSRASLTITDTQYF. DNA of the CDR3: TGTGCCAGCAGTCGAGCGTCACTGACTATCACAGATACGCAGTATTTT. The chain has TRBV12-3 or TRBV12-4 and TRBJ2-3, with D perhaps TRBD2 (5 bases). The CDR3 covers 16 residues. V lost 5 bases and J lost 2, with 17 bases in between.

This clonotype was recorded at least ten times. CDR3: CASKLLVRDSNEQYF. CDR3 sequence (DNA): TGTGCCAGCAAGTTGCTGGTCCGGGACTCGAACGAGCAGTACTTC. The V gene is TRBV28, the J gene TRBJ2-7, with a weak D call TRBD2 (6 bases). The CDR3 spans 15 residues. Germline V CDR1 and CDR2: MDHEN, SYDVKM. V was clipped by 7 bases and J by 5 bases, with 21 bases between them.